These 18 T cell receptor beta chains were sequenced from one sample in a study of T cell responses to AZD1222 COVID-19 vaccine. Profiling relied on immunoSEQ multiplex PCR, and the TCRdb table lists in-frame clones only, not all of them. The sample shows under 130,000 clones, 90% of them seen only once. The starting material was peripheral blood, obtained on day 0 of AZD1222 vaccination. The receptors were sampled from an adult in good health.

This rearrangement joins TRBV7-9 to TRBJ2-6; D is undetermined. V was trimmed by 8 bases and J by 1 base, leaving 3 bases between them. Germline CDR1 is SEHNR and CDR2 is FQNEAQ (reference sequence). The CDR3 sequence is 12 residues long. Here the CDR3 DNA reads TGTGCCAGCGGTTCTGGGGCCAACGTCCTGACTTTC. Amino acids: CASGSGANVLTF.

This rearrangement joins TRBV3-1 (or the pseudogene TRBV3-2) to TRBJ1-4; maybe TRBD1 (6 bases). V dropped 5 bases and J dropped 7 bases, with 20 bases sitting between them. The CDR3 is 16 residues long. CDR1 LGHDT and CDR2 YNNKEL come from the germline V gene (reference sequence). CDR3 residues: CASSAGEGPRGEKLFF. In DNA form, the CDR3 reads TGTGCCAGCAGCGCAGGGGAAGGACCGCGAGGTGAAAAACTGTTTTTT.

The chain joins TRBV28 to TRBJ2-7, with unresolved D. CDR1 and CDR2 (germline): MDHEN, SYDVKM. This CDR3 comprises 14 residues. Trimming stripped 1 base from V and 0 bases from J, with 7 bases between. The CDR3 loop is CASSLSLLSYEQYF. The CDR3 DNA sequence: TGTGCCAGCAGTTTATCGCTCCTCTCCTACGAGCAGTACTTC.

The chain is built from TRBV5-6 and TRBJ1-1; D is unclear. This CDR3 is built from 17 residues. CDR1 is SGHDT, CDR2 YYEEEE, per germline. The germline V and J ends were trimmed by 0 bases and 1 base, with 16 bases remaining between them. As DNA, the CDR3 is TGTGCCAGCAGCTTGGGGTTTTTTGTCAGACCGAACACTGAAGCTTTCTTT. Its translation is CASSLGFFVRPNTEAFF.

The CDR3 DNA is TGTGCCAGCAGCTTCCCCGCGATGACCGGGGAGCTGTTTTTT. Its translation is CASSFPAMTGELFF. The J gene is TRBJ2-2, the V gene TRBV5-4; unclear D gene. Trimming pared 2 bases from V and 5 bases from J, leaving 10 bases between. The CDR3 length is 14 residues. CDR1 is SGHNT and CDR2 is YYREEE in the germline V gene (reference sequence).

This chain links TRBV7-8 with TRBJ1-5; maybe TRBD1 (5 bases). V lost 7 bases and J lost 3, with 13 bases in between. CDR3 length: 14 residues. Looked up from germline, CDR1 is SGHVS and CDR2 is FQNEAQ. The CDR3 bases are TGTGCCAGCACCCTGTGGGGGAACAATCAGCCCCAGCATTTT. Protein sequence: CASTLWGNNQPQHF.

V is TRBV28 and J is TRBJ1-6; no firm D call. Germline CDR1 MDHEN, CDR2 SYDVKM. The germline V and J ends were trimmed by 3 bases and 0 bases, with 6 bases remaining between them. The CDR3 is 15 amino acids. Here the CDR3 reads CASSFFGSYNSPLHF. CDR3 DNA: TGTGCCAGCAGTTTTTTTGGCTCCTATAATTCACCCCTCCACTTT. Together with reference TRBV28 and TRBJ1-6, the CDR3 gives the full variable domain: DVKVTQSSRYLVKRTGEKVFLECVQDMDHENMFWYRQDPGLGLRLIYFSYDVKMKEKGDIPEGYSVSREKKERFSLILESASTNQTSMYLCASSFFGSYNSPLHFGNGTRLTVT.

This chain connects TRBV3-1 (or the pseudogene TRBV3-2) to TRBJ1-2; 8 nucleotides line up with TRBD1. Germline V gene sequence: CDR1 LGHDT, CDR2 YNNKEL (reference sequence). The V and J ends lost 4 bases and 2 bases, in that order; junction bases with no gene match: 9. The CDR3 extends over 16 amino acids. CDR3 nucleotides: TGTGCCAGCAGCCTTCTCCCCAGGGGGCTGAACTATGGCTACACCTTC. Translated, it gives CASSLLPRGLNYGYTF.

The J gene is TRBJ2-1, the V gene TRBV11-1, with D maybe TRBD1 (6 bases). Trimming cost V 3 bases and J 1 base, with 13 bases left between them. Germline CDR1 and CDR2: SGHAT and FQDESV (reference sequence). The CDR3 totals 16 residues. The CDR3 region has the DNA TGTGCCAGCAGCTTGTATGGGACACCGTCCTACAATGAGCAGTTCTTC. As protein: CASSLYGTPSYNEQFF.

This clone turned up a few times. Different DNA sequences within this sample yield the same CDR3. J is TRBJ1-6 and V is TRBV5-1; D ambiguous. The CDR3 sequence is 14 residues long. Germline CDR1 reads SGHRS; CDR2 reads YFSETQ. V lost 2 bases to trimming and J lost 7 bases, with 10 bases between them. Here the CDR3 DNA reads TGCGCCAGCAGCTTATCCCTAGGGAATTCACCCCTCCACTTT. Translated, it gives CASSLSLGNSPLHF.

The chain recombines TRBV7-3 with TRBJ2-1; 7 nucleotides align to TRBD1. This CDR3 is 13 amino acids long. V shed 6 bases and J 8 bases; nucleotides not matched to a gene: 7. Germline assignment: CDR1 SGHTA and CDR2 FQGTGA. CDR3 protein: CASRRTGAHEQFF. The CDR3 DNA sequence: TGTGCCAGCAGGCGAACAGGGGCGCATGAGCAGTTCTTC.

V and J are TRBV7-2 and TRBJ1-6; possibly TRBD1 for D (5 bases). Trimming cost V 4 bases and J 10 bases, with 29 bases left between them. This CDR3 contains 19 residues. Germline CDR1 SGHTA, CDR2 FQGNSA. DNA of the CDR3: TGTGCCAGCAGCTCTGTGGGGGGATACACCGGGACGGGCGGCTCACCCCTCCACTTT. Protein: CASSSVGGYTGTGGSPLHF.

CDR3 sequence reads: CASSFANEKLFF. The DNA of the CDR3 is TGTGCCAGCAGTTTCGCGAATGAAAAACTGTTTTTT. The chain carries TRBV12-3 or TRBV12-4 and TRBJ1-4; D is undetermined. V lost 3 bases to trimming and J lost 5 bases, with 4 bases between them. The length of the CDR3 is 12 residues.

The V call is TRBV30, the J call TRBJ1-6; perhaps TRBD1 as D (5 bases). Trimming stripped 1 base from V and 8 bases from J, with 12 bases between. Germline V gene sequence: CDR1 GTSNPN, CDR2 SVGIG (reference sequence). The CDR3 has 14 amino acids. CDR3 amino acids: CAWSGGREDSPLHF. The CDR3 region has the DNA TGTGCCTGGAGTGGGGGCAGGGAAGATTCACCCCTCCACTTT. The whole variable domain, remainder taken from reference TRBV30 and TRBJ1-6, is SQTIHQWPATLVQPVGSPLSLECTVEGTSNPNLYWYRQAAGRGLQLLFYSVGIGQISSEVPQNLSASRPQDRQFILSSKKLLLSDSGFYLCAWSGGREDSPLHFGNGTRLTVT.

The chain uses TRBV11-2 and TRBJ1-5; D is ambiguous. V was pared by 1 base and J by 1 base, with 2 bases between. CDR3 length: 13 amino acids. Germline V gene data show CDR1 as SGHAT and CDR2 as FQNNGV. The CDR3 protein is CASSLVSNQPQHF. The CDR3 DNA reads TGTGCCAGCAGCTTAGTCAGCAATCAGCCCCAGCATTTT.

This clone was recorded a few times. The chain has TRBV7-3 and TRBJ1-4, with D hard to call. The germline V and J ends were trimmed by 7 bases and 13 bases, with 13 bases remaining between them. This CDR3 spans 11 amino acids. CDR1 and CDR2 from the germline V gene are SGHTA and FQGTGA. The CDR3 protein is CASNGVERLFF. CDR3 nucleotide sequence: TGTGCCAGCAACGGGGTTGAACGACTGTTTTTT.

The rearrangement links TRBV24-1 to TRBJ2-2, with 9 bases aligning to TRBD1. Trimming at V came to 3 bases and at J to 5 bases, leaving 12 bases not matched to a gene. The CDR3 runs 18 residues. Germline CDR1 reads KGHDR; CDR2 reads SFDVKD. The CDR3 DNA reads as TGTGCCACCAGTGATCCTACAGGGGGCGCAGGAGTTACCGGGGAGCTGTTTTTT. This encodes CATSDPTGGAGVTGELFF.

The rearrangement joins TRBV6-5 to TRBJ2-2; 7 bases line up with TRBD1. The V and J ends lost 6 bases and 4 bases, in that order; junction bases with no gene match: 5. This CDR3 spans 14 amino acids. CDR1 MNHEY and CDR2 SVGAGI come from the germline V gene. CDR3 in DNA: TGTGCCAGCAGGGCACCAGGGGGCACCGGGGAGCTGTTTTTT. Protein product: CASRAPGGTGELFF.